This T cell receptor beta chain was sequenced during a study of CD8+CD57+ T cells in acquired aplastic anemia. Study as a whole: Sorted CD4+ and CD8+ cells gave a mean 3.2 ug DNA, range roughly 0.2 to 27.4 ug. Findings and caveats of the study: Both patients and controls carried the same twenty-nine CD8+ CDR3 sequences.

Many counts were recorded for this clonotype. Its antigen is still unknown. Whoever was chosen for sequencing had shown CD8+CD57+ cell expansion by flow cytometry. Severe acquired aplastic anemia was the diagnosis recorded for all patients. Blood samples were obtained from patients who had received no prior therapy. The TCR beta profiling, which covered VDJ combination and CDR3 sequence, was carried out using genomic DNA as the template. TCRdb re-called the reads with MiXCR, one entry per CDR3 protein. The data contain around 150,000 distinct CDR3 sequences, about 45% of them seen just once; the ten biggest clones take up about 3%. The CDR3 consists of 15 residues. Trimming removed 1 base from V and 2 bases from J; junction bases left unmatched: 8. The V gene's germline CDR1 is DFQATT and CDR2 SNEGSKA (reference sequence).

Sample: sorted CD4+, CD8+, or CD8+CD57+ T cells (not recorded which) from PBMCs. The chain employs TRBV20-1 and TRBJ2-7; 7 positions match TRBD2. The receptor was derived from a human donor with aplastic anemia. The CDR3 loop is CSARVSGRQPYEQYF. DNA of the CDR3: TGCAGTGCTAGAGTCTCCGGGAGGCAGCCCTACGAGCAGTACTTC.